This is a list of T cell receptor beta chains from one sample in a study of spatial heterogeneity in lung cancer. One entry per CDR3 protein, called by TCRdb with MiXCR from the 5' RACE reads. The table lists about 38,000 distinct CDR3 sequences, roughly 8% of them singletons. The sample here was PBMCs, taken at surgery. The receptors derive from a male donor with early-stage non-small cell lung cancer. Both conserved end residues are part of each CDR3. The D gene is left open where the match is weak. Not every row has a clone size; where given, it reads once, few, many or a size class.

D gene | J gene | clone size | V gene | CDR3 DNA | CDR3 protein
- | TRBJ1-6 | many | TRBV5-1 | TGCGCCAGCTCGGAGCGGCAGGGGACTTATTCACCCCTCCACTTT | CASSERQGTYSPLHF
TRBD2 | TRBJ2-4 | many | TRBV28 | TGTGCCAGCAGGATGGAAAGGTGGACTAGCGCAAAAAACATTCAGTACTTC | CASRMERWTSAKNIQYF
TRBD2 | TRBJ2-3 | many | TRBV9 | TGTGCCAGCAGCGTCATAGCGGGGGGCACAGATACGCAGTATTTT | CASSVIAGGTDTQYF
- | TRBJ2-2 | many | TRBV27 | TGTGCCAGCAGTTTTGGAGCCGGGGAGCTGTTTTTT | CASSFGAGELFF
- | TRBJ2-3 | - | TRBV29-1 | TGCAGCGTTGAATTGGGGTCAAATACGCAGTATTTT | CSVELGSNTQYF
- | TRBJ2-3 | few | TRBV29-1 | TGCAGCGGTACCAGGACCAGTAGTTTCGCAGATACGCAGTATTTT | CSGTRTSSFADTQYF
- | TRBJ2-4 | many | TRBV7-2 | TGTGCCAGCAGCTTAGCGGGAGGATCCAAAAACATTCAGTACTTC | CASSLAGGSKNIQYF
TRBD1 | TRBJ1-2 | - | TRBV5-1 | TGCGCCAGCAGCCGAGGGACAGGGGGCGCCTATGGCTACACCTTC | CASSRGTGGAYGYTF
- | TRBJ2-1 | many | TRBV27 | TGTGCCAGCCGCCGGGACCCCATCTTGGAGCAGTTCTTC | CASRRDPILEQFF
- | TRBJ2-1 | many | TRBV27 | TGTGCCAGCAGTACCGAGTACCTCAATGAGCAGTTCTTC | CASSTEYLNEQFF
- | TRBJ2-1 | many | TRBV9 | TGTGCCAGCAGCCCCACGGGACTTCCCTACAATGAGCAGTTCTTC | CASSPTGLPYNEQFF
- | TRBJ2-3 | many | TRBV7-9 | TGTGCCAGCAGCCCCGGGCAGGGGGGCCGCGCAGATACGCAGTATTTT | CASSPGQGGRADTQYF